This T cell receptor (beta chain) originates from a study of OX40 agonist ivuxolimab in advanced cancers. Across the whole study: Eligibility rules accepted prior anti-PD-1, anti-PD-L1 or anti-CTLA-4 therapy, and 30% to 40% had some. A partial response was reached by three patients: one with hepatocellular carcinoma and two with cutaneous melanoma.

The length of the CDR3 is 15 residues. Germline loops: CDR1 LNHDA, CDR2 SQIVND (reference sequence). The ends lost 3 bases at V and 13 bases at J; junction bases unmatched: 14. TCRdb keeps only in-frame clones here, not all; method: immunoSEQ multiplex PCR. The sample carries tens of thousands of clones, more than 80% recorded once. Sequenced material: CD4+ or CD8+ T cells sorted from blood, taken in a trial of the OX40 agonist ivuxolimab. This clonotype was obtained from an adult with an advanced solid tumor such as melanoma, head and neck, liver or kidney cancer. The chain employs TRBV19 and TRBJ2-1, with 8 bases aligning to TRBD2. The CDR3 bases are TGTGCCAGTAGTATTTTACTAGCGGTACCTTCGCGACAGTTCTTC. As protein: CASSILLAVPSRQFF.